This TCR beta chain comes out of a study of blood T cell repertoires in COVID-19 (dated by TCRdb to 2020 to 2021). Context from the whole study: The collaborator samples originated in the United States, Italy and Spain and spanned the acute and convalescent phases of COVID-19. A freely available public database, intended as a resource for researchers studying the immune response to SARS-CoV-2, is where the repertoires were released. A de-identified subject ID, COVID-19 status, age in years and sex were almost always included in the sample metadata. The material from the prospective study consisted of cDNA or gDNA derived from T cells, B-cell-depleted T cells, or PBMCs. The dataset comprised deeply sampled blood TCRbeta repertoires from subjects exposed to, actively infected with, or recovered from COVID-19. Samples were obtained from the ongoing ImmuneRACE study (first 160 participants) and from 1,254 subjects provided by 6 global collaborators. Where HLA class I and class II types were available, the types were taken from metadata supplied by the sample provider, not from assay-based typing. Findings and caveats that apply to the study as a whole: The quantity of clinical and demographic metadata differed by source and by participant and was supplied without curation.

TCRbeta CDR3 regions were amplified from genomic DNA using the immunoSEQ Assay, a bias-controlled multiplex PCR. In the original analysis: Within the assay, amplification of reference gene primers was used to estimate how many nucleated cells each sample contained. To quantify the absolute abundance of each unique TCRbeta CDR3 rearrangement, sequence reads were collapsed and filtered. For each sample, productive Simpson clonality was calculated as the square root of Simpson's diversity index across productive rearrangements. TCRdb carries this immuneACCESS record with in-frame sequences only. Its versions omit some clonotypes, under half of them owing to an unresolved V gene in the studies checked, with the rest unexplained. Clonal size and the V and J genes are those of that table, whereas D and trimming came from the DNA. This sample comprises roughly 280,000 clones, 86% of them detected only once. The biggest ten clones account for about 8.7% of the sample.

Each collaborating institution followed its own protocols to collect whole blood in K2EDTA tubes. Collaborator samples were shipped for TCRbeta analysis as frozen whole blood, isolated PBMCs, or DNA extracted from either sample type. V and J are trimmed by 11 bases and 4 bases, and the gene matches miss 8 bases of the junction. CDR1 ENHRY and CDR2 SYGVKD were looked up in the germline V gene. From its cysteine to its phenylalanine, the CDR3 spans 13 amino acids. The entry retains the CDR3 DNA only, 39 bases that are in frame from base 1. Details on this clone: What antigen it recognizes has not been identified. No qualities accompany the bases; no much larger clone lies one base away.

The V gene is TRBV10-3 and the J gene is TRBJ2-3; TRBD2 agrees with 8 junctional bases. This receptor was taken from a man aged 40-49 years with active or convalescent COVID-19. The sample taken for sequencing was peripheral blood. The CDR3 region reads CAARTSPADTQYF. The sequenced DNA is TGTGCCGCCCGGACTAGCCCCGCAGATACGCAGTATTTT.